Listed here are 5 T cell receptor beta chains from one sample, sequenced in a study of T cells in Graves' hyperthyroidism and ophthalmopathy. RNA transcripts served as the template for amplifying TCR beta CDR3 regions. First-round RT-PCR with HTBI primers amplified the TCR CDR3 region. In TCRdb, the multiplex PCR reads were re-called with MiXCR into one record per CDR3 protein. The sample yields approximately 630,000 distinct CDR3 sequences, about 16% seen once. The sequencing sample was made of blood. The receptor set was obtained from a woman in her twenties or thirties with Graves' hyperthyroidism.

This clonotype appeared many times. The chain recombines TRBV28 with TRBJ2-2; D might be TRBD2 (5 bases). Germline-derived CDR1 and CDR2 are MDHEN and SYDVKM. V lost 2 bases to trimming and J lost 4 bases, with 5 bases between them. CDR3 length: 13 amino acids. CDR3 protein: CASSLGLTGELFF. The CDR3, as DNA: TGTGCCAGCAGTTTAGGACTCACCGGGGAGCTGTTTTTT.

This clonotype has a count of ten or more. The CDR3 DNA follows: TGTGCCAGCAGCTTAGAGGGGACGAACACTGAAGCTTTCTTT. Amino acid sequence: CASSLEGTNTEAFF. The chain is built from TRBV7-8 and TRBJ1-1, with a tentative D call TRBD1 (5 bases). The V end lost 1 base, the J end lost 1 base, and 7 bases lay between the germline ends. The germline gives CDR1 SGHVS, CDR2 FQNEAQ. This CDR3 is 14 amino acids long.

This clonotype showed up many times. The J gene is TRBJ2-7, the V gene TRBV27, with TRBD2 identical over 8 bases. The germline CDR1 and CDR2 sequences are MNHEY and SMNVEV (reference sequence). The junction had 19 bases not matched to a gene; V was cut back by 6 bases and J by 6 bases. The CDR3 has 17 amino acids. The CDR3 spells CASRPNSGTRDLREQYF. As DNA, the CDR3 is TGTGCCAGCAGGCCTAATTCGGGGACTAGAGACCTACGCGAGCAGTACTTC.

In its sample, this clonotype was seen many times. The V and J genes are TRBV7-2 and TRBJ2-7; 10 nucleotides match TRBD2. Germline V gives CDR1 SGHTA, CDR2 FQGNSA. The CDR3 is made up of 16 amino acids. Trimming removed 3 bases from V and 4 bases from J; junction bases left unmatched: 9. CDR3 DNA: TGTGCCAGCAGCTTGTCGGCTAGCGGGAGTGCGTACGAGCAGTACTTC. Translated, it gives CASSLSASGSAYEQYF.

This clonotype was counted at least ten times. The chain combines TRBV7-2 with TRBJ1-1; 9 positions agree with TRBD1. The CDR3 is made up of 16 amino acids. The ends lost 2 bases at V and 2 bases at J; junction bases unmatched: 6. Germline loops: CDR1 SGHTA, CDR2 FQGNSA. The CDR3, as DNA: TGTGCCAGCAGCTTAAGGGACAGGGCCTTAAACACTGAAGCTTTCTTT. It specifies CASSLRDRALNTEAFF.